This T cell receptor (beta chain) comes out of a study of T-cell reconstitution after alpha-beta-depleted transplantation in children. This clonotype has ten or more counts. The CDR3 loop spans 13 amino acids. Germline V CDR1 and CDR2: ENHRY, SYGVKD. V dropped 10 bases and J dropped 4; count of bases not matched to a gene: 5. Unique molecular identifiers tagged the TCRbeta library. A single record per CDR3 protein comes from TCRdb applying MiXCR to the PCR reads. This table has fewer than 120,000 distinct CDR3 sequences, around 10% appearing once. V and J are TRBV10-3 and TRBJ2-7, with TRBD2 identical over 12 bases. This specimen consisted of PBMCs from the stem cell graft donor, obtained from the stem cell graft. The TCR comes from a human donor who donated a stem cell graft to a child with acute lymphoblastic leukemia. The DNA for the CDR3 is TGTGCCACCTGGACTAGCGGGACTTACGAGCAGTACTTC. Translation: CATWTSGTYEQYF.